The TCR beta chain under discussion was sequenced for a study of Graves' ophthalmopathy and Graves' hyperthyroidism. Overall study findings and caveats: Blood contained most expanded thyroid clonotypes exceeding 0.001 frequency. The model predicted progression of ophthalmopathy with a sensitivity of just over 70%, and its specificity was 72.22%.

Hyperthyroidism was new, under 2 months, in patients aged 18 to 65. Excluded: other autoimmune disease, uncontrolled infection, pregnancy or lactation. For repertoire sequencing, the TCR beta CDR3 regions were amplified from RNA transcripts. RT-PCR was first run with HTBI primers, then multiplex PCR in a second round. One entry per CDR3 protein, called by TCRdb with MiXCR from the multiplex PCR reads. The data contain some 1.1 million distinct CDR3 sequences, less than 45% of them singletons. This clonotype came up many times. Its antigen is unknown. The TCR comes from an adult man with Graves' hyperthyroidism. Material: peripheral blood or thyroid tissue (not recorded which).

CDR3 amino acids: CASQPNRGQNYGYTF. In nucleotides, the CDR3 is TGTGCCAGCCAACCCAACAGGGGGCAGAACTATGGCTACACCTTC. V is TRBV7-6 and J is TRBJ1-2; 9 bases align to TRBD1. This CDR3 has 15 residues. The ends lost 8 bases at V and 2 bases at J; junction bases unmatched: 9. The V gene's germline CDR1 is SGHVS and CDR2 FNYEAQ.